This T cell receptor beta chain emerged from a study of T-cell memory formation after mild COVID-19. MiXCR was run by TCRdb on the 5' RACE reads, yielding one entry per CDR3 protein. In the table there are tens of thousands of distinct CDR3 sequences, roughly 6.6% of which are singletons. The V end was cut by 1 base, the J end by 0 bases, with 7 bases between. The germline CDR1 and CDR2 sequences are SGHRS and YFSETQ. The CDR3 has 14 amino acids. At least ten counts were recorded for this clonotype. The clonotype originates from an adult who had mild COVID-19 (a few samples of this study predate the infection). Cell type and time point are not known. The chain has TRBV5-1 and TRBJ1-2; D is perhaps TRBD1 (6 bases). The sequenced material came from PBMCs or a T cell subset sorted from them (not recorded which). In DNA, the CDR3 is TGCGCCAGCAGCTTGCGGACAGCTAACTATGGCTACACCTTC. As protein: CASSLRTANYGYTF.